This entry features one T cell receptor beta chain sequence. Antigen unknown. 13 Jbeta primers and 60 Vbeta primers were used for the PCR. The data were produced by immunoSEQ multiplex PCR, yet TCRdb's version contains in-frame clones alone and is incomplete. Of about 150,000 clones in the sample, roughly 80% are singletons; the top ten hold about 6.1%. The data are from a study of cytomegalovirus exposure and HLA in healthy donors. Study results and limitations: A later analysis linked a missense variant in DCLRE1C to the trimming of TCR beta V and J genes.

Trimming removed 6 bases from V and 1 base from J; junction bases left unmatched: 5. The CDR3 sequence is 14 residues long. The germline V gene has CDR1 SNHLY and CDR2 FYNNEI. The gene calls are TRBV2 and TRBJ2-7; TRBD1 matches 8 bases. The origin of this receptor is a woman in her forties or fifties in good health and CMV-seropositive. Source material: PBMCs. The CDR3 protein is CASRDDRGSYEQYF. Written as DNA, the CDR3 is TGTGCCAGCAGAGACGACAGGGGTTCCTACGAGCAGTACTTC.